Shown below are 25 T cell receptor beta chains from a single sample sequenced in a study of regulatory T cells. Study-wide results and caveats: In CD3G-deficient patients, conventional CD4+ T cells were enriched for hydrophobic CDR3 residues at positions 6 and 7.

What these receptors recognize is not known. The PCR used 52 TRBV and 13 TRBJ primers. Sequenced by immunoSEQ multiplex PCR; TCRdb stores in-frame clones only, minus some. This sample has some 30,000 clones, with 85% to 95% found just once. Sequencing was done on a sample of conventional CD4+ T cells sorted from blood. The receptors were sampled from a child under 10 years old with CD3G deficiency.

CDR3 loop: CASSLDQRSYEQYF. CDR3 in DNA: TGTGCCAGCAGCTTAGATCAGAGATCCTACGAGCAGTACTTC. The chain links TRBV11-2 to TRBJ2-7; D unresolved. V lost 0 bases and J lost 1, with 7 bases in between. CDR1 is SGHAT and CDR2 is FQNNGV in the germline V gene. The CDR3 consists of 14 residues.

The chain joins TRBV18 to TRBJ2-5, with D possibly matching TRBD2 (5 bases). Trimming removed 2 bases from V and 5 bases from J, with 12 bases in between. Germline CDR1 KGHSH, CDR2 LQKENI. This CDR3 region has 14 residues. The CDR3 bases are TGTGCCAGCTCACCAGAAGGCAGGAGGGAGACCCAGTACTTC. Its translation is CASSPEGRRETQYF.

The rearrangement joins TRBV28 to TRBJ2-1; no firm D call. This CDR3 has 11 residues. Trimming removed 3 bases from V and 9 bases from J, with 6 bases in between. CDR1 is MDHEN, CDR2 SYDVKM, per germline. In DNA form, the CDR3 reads TGTGCCAGCAGTTTTACAAGTGAGCAGTTCTTC. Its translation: CASSFTSEQFF. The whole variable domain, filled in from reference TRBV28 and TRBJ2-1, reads DVKVTQSSRYLVKRTGEKVFLECVQDMDHENMFWYRQDPGLGLRLIYFSYDVKMKEKGDIPEGYSVSREKKERFSLILESASTNQTSMYLCASSFTSEQFFGPGTRLTVL.

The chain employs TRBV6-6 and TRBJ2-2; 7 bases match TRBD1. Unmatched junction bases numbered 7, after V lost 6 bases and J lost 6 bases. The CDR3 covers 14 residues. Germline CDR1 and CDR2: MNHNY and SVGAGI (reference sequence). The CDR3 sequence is CASRLNRGAGELFF. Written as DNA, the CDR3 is TGTGCCAGCAGACTAAACAGGGGAGCCGGGGAGCTGTTTTTT.

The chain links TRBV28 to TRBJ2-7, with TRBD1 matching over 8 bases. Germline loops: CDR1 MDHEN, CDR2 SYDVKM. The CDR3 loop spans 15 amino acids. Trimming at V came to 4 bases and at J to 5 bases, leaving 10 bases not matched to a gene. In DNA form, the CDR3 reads TGTGCCAGCAGTTCGACAGGGGAAAAAATGAACGAGCAGTACTTC. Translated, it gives CASSSTGEKMNEQYF.

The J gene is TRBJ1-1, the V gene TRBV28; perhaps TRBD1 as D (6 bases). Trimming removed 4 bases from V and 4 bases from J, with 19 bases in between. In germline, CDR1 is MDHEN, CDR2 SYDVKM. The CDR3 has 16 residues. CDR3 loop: CASSSRDISWGTEAFF. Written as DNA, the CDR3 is TGTGCCAGCAGTTCCCGGGACATTTCGTGGGGCACTGAAGCTTTCTTT.

The CDR3 sequence: CASSFRSGELFF. The CDR3 bases are TGTGCCAGCAGCTTTCGGTCCGGGGAGCTGTTTTTT. The chain has TRBV11-3 and TRBJ2-2; the D is unclear. This CDR3 is built from 12 residues. Germline V gene sequence: CDR1 SGHNT, CDR2 YENEEA. Between the trimmed V and J ends, which lost 3 bases and 6 bases, there was a span of 5 bases. Full variable domain (outside the CDR3, taken from reference TRBV11-3 and TRBJ2-2): EAGVVQSPRYKIIEKKQPVAFWCNPISGHNTLYWYLQNLGQGPELLIRYENEEAVDDSQLPKDRFSAERLKGVDSTLKIQPAELGDSAVYLCASSFRSGELFFGEGSRLTVL.

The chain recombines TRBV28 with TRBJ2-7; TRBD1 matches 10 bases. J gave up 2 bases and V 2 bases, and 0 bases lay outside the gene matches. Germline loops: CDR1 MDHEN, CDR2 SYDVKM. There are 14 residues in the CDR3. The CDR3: CASSLGQGAYEQYF. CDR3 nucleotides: TGTGCCAGCAGTTTAGGACAGGGGGCCTACGAGCAGTACTTC.

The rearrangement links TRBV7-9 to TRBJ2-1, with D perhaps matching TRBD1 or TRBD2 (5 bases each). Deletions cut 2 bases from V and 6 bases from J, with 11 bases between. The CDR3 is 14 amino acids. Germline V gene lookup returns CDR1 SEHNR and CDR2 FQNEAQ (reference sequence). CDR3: CASSLRGTTNEQFF. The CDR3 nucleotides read TGTGCCAGCAGCTTAAGAGGGACCACCAATGAGCAGTTCTTC.

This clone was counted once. The CDR3 sequence is CASSLDRWVTDTQYF. The DNA of the CDR3 is TGTGCCAGCAGTCTGGACAGGTGGGTGACAGATACGCAGTATTTT. The chain links TRBV21-1 to TRBJ2-3; the table's TRBD1 call for D was not verified on the DNA. TRBV21-1 is reported as a pseudogene. The CDR3 has 15 amino acids.

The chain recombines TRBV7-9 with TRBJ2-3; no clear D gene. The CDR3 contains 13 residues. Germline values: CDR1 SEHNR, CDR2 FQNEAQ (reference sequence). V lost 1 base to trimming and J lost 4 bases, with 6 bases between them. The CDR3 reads CASSLGVADTQYF. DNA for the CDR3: TGTGCCAGCAGCTTAGGAGTGGCAGATACGCAGTATTTT. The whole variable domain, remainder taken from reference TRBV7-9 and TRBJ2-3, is DTGVSQNPRHKITKRGQNVTFRCDPISEHNRLYWYRQTLGQGPEFLTYFQNEAQLEKSRLLSDRFSAERPKGSFSTLEIQRTEQGDSAMYLCASSLGVADTQYFGPGTRLTVL.

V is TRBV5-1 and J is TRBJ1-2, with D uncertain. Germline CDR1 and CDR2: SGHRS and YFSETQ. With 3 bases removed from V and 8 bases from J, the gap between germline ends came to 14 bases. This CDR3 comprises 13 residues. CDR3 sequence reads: CASSSDPSRGYTF. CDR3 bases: TGCGCCAGCAGCTCCGACCCCTCCCGGGGCTACACCTTC. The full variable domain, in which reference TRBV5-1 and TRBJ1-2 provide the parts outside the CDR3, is KAGVTQTPRYLIKTRGQQVTLSCSPISGHRSVSWYQQTPGQGLQFLFEYFSETQRNKGNFPGRFSGRQFSNSRSEMNVSTLELGDSALYLCASSSDPSRGYTFGSGTRLTVV.

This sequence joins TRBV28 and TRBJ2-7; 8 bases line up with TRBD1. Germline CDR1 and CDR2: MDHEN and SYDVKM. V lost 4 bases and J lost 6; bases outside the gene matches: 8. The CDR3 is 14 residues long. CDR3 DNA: TGTGCCAGCAGTTGGTACAGGGGGGCGGGCGAGCAGTACTTC. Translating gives CASSWYRGAGEQYF.

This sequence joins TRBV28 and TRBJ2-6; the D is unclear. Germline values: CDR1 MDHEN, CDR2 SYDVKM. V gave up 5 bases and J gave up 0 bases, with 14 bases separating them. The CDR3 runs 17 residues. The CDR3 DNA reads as TGTGCCAGCAGTCCTTGGGTGGGCGGCTCTGGGGCCAACGTCCTGACTTTC. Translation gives CASSPWVGGSGANVLTF.

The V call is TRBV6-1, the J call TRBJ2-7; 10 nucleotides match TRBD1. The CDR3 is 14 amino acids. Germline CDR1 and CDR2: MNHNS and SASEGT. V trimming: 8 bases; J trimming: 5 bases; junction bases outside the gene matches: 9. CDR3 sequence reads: CASRGTGVVDEQYF. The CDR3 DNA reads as TGTGCCAGCCGCGGGACAGGGGTAGTGGACGAGCAGTACTTC.

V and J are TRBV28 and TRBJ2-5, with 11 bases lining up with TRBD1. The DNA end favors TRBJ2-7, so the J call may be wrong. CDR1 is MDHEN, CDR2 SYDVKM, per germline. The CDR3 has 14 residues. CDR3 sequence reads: CASSLGTGGYEQYF. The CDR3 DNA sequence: TGTGCCAGCAGTCTCGGGACAGGGGGCTACGAGCAGTACTTC.

CDR3 nucleotide sequence: TGTGCCAGCAGTGAAGCATATGGGGCACGCTATGGCTACACCTTC. Amino acid sequence: CASSEAYGARYGYTF. The J gene is TRBJ1-2, the V gene TRBV6-1, with D possibly TRBD1 on 5 matching bases. CDR1 is MNHNS, CDR2 SASEGT, per germline. V was shortened by 0 bases and J by 4 bases, with 12 bases between the two germline ends. The CDR3 is 15 residues long.

This chain's CDR3 is CASSAGIQDTQYF. In nucleotides, the CDR3 is TGTGCCAGCTCGGCGGGAATTCAAGATACGCAGTATTTT. V is TRBV7-3 and J is TRBJ2-3, with D possibly being TRBD2 (6 bases). This CDR3 comprises 13 residues. Deletions cut 8 bases from V and 5 bases from J, with 14 bases between. Germline V lookup: CDR1 SGHTA, CDR2 FQGTGA.

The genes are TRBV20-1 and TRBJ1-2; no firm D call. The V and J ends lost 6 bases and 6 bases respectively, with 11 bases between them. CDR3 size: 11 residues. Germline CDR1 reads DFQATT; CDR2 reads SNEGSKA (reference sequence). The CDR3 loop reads CSAFLGNGYTF. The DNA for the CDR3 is TGCAGTGCCTTCCTCGGAAATGGCTACACCTTC.

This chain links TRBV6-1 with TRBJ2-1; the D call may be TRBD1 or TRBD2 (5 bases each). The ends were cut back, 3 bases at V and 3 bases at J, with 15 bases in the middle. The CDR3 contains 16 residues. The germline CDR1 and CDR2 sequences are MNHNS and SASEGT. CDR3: CASSDPGPRIYNEQFF. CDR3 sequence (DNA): TGTGCCAGCAGTGACCCGGGACCGAGGATCTACAATGAGCAGTTCTTC.

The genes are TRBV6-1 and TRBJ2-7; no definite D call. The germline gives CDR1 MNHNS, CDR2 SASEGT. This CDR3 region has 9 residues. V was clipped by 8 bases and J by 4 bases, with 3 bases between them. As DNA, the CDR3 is TGTGCCAGCGGTTACGAGCAGTACTTC. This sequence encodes CASGYEQYF.

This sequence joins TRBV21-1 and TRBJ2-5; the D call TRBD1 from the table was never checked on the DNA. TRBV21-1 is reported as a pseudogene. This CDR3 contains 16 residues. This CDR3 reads CASSKSGTGVQETQYF. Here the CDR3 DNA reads TGTGCCAGCAGCAAATCGGGGACAGGGGTACAAGAGACCCAGTACTTC.

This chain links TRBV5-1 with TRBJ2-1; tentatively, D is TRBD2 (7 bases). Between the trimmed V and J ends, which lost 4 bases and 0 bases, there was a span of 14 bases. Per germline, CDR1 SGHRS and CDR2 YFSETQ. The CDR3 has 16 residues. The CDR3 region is CASSAAGASSYNEQFF. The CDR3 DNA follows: TGCGCCAGCAGCGCTGCGGGGGCGAGCTCCTACAATGAGCAGTTCTTC.

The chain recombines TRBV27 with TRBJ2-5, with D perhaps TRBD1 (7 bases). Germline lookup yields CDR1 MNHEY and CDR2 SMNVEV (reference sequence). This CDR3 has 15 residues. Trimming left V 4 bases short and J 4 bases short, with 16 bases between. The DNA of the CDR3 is TGTGCCAGCAGTTCGACAGGGTCGGGAGCAGAGACCCAGTACTTC. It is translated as CASSSTGSGAETQYF.

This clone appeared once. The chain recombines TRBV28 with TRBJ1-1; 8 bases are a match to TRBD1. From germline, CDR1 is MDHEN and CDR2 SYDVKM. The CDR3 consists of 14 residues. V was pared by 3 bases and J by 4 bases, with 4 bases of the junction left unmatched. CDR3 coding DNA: TGTGCCAGCAGTTTCTTCGGACAGGGCACTGAAGCTTTCTTT. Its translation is CASSFFGQGTEAFF.